This record looks at one T cell receptor beta chain sequence and its context. This sample is drawn from a study of cytomegalovirus exposure and HLA in healthy donors. This CDR3 has 14 residues. Germline CDR1 and CDR2: KGHSH and LQKENI. V lost 3 bases, J lost 4 bases, and 12 bases lay in between. It was with 60 Vbeta and 13 Jbeta primers that the PCR ran. Clones were read by immunoSEQ multiplex PCR, and TCRdb kept only the in-frame ones, dropping some. The sample includes 150,000 to 200,000 clones, over 65% of them seen just once. The V gene is TRBV18, the J gene TRBJ1-2, with a weak D call TRBD1 (6 bases). The TCR comes from a woman in her thirties in good health and CMV-seronegative. Sequencing was performed on PBMCs. Here the CDR3 reads CASSPVDSTYGYTF. CDR3 DNA: TGTGCCAGCTCACCCGTGGACAGCACCTATGGCTACACCTTC.